The 2 T cell receptor beta chains reported below all come from one sample, sequenced in a study of T cell responses to AZD1222 COVID-19 vaccine. TCRdb's copy holds only in-frame clones and misses some; the assay was immunoSEQ multiplex PCR. The data hold tens of thousands of clones, with around 88% observed a single time. The input for sequencing was peripheral blood, taken 28 days after the second AZD1222 dose. These receptors were taken from an adult who received the AZD1222 COVID-19 vaccine.

This rearrangement joins TRBV15 to TRBJ1-1; D remains unclear. Looked up from germline, CDR1 is LNHNV and CDR2 is YYDKDF (reference sequence). The CDR3 has 13 residues. V lost 3 bases and J 2 bases, leaving 7 bases between the germline ends. The CDR3 DNA is TGTGCCACCAGCAGGACGGGAAACACTGAAGCTTTCTTT. Translation gives CATSRTGNTEAFF.

V and J are TRBV9 and TRBJ2-1; D is possibly TRBD1 (6 bases). Germline CDR1 is SGDLS and CDR2 is YYNGEE. This CDR3 is built from 15 residues. The V gene lost 0 bases and the J gene lost 3 bases, with 10 bases spanning the gap. The CDR3 coding sequence is TGTGCCAGCAGCGTAGCTGGACAGAGCTACAATGAGCAGTTCTTC. Its translation: CASSVAGQSYNEQFF.